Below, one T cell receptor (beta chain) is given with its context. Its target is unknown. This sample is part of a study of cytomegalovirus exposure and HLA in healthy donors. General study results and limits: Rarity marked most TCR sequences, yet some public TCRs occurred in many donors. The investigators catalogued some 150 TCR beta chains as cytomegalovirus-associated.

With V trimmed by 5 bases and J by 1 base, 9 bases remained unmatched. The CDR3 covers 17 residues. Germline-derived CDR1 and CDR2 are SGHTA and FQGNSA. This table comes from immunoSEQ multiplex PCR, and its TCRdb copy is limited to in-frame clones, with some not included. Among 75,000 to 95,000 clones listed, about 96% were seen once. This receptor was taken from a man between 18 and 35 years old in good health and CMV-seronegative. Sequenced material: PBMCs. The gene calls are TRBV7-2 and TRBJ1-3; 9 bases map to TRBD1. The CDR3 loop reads CASSIRYRGRSGNTIYF. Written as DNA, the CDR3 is TGTGCCAGCAGCATCCGTTACAGGGGGCGGTCTGGAAACACCATATATTTT.